This entry lists 18 T cell receptor beta chains sequenced from one sample in a study of blood T cell repertoires in COVID-19. The data were produced by immunoSEQ multiplex PCR, yet TCRdb's version contains in-frame clones alone and is incomplete. The sample has about 190,000 clones; roughly 81% are singletons. The source material was peripheral blood. All receptors come from a woman between 65 and 79 years old with active or convalescent COVID-19.

The CDR3 coding sequence is TGCGCCAGCAGCCAAAGGGGACAGGGGGCCCCCGTAGGCTACAATGAGCAGTTCTTC. It is translated as CASSQRGQGAPVGYNEQFF. The chain is built from TRBV10-1 and TRBJ2-1; 12 bases are a match to TRBD1. The CDR3 is 19 amino acids. Trimming at V came to 6 bases and at J to 3 bases, leaving 15 bases not matched to a gene. CDR1 is WNHNN, CDR2 SYGVQD, per germline (reference sequence).

V and J are TRBV5-5 and TRBJ1-5, with D unclear. The CDR3 length is 15 residues. Per the germline V gene, CDR1 is SGHKS and CDR2 is YYEKEE (reference sequence). With 0 bases removed from V and 1 base from J, the gap between germline ends came to 8 bases. This chain's CDR3 is CASSLGFSSNQPQHF. CDR3 coding DNA: TGTGCCAGCAGCTTGGGTTTTTCAAGCAATCAGCCCCAGCATTTT. The whole variable domain, filled in from reference TRBV5-5 and TRBJ1-5, reads DAGVTQSPTHLIKTRGQQVTLRCSPISGHKSVSWYQQVLGQGPQFIFQYYEKEERGRGNFPDRFSARQFPNYSSELNVNALLLGDSALYLCASSLGFSSNQPQHFGDGTRLSIL.

The rearrangement links TRBV4-2 to TRBJ2-3, with 8 positions matching TRBD2. CDR3 length: 16 residues. The ends lost 0 bases at V and 2 bases at J; junction bases unmatched: 4. Germline V gene sequence: CDR1 LGHNA, CDR2 YNFKEQ. The CDR3 nucleotides are TGTGCCAGCAGCCAAGAAGAACTAGCGGACACAGATACGCAGTATTTT. It encodes CASSQEELADTDTQYF.

Only a few counts were recorded for this clone. This chain uses TRBV7-9 with TRBJ2-3; the D gene is possibly TRBD2 (5 bases). Trimming removed 1 base at V and 0 bases at J, with 11 bases between. The germline gives CDR1 SEHNR, CDR2 FQNEAQ (reference sequence). The CDR3 has 16 amino acids. For the CDR3, the DNA is TGTGCCAGCAGCTTAGTACGGGATCCTAGCACAGATACGCAGTATTTT. Its protein product is CASSLVRDPSTDTQYF.

This sequence joins TRBV5-1 and TRBJ1-1; 8 positions agree with TRBD1. V was pared by 5 bases and J by 9 bases, with 12 bases of the junction left unmatched. The germline CDR1 and CDR2 sequences are SGHRS and YFSETQ. There are 14 residues in the CDR3. CDR3 nucleotide sequence: TGCGCCAGCAGTCCTCGGACAGGGCAGATCCAAGCTTTCTTT. This codes for CASSPRTGQIQAFF.

V usage is TRBV2 and J usage is TRBJ2-7; D is possibly TRBD1 (8 bases). V lost 7 bases and J lost 5, with 18 bases in between. This CDR3 has 14 amino acids. Germline-derived CDR1 and CDR2 are SNHLY and FYNNEI. The CDR3 protein is CASTRTGRGDEQYF. CDR3 in DNA: TGTGCCAGCACCCGGACAGGGAGGGGTGACGAGCAGTACTTC.

This sequence joins TRBV5-6 and TRBJ2-5, with D perhaps TRBD2 (5 bases). V dropped 7 bases and J dropped 3 bases, with 22 bases sitting between them. Germline values: CDR1 SGHDT, CDR2 YYEEEE. The CDR3 loop spans 16 amino acids. In nucleotides, the CDR3 is TGTGCCAGCTCCTTCCTACTAGGATGGGAAAAAGAGACCCAGTACTTC. It encodes CASSFLLGWEKETQYF.

This chain connects TRBV7-9 to TRBJ2-3; 8 bases map to TRBD2. The CDR3 covers 16 residues. Germline CDR1 reads SEHNR; CDR2 reads FQNEAQ (reference sequence). After removal of 2 bases from V and 3 bases from J, the junction contained 7 bases not matched to a gene. Here the CDR3 DNA reads TGTGCCAGCAGCTTATCACTAGCGGTCGGTACAGATACGCAGTATTTT. Translation: CASSLSLAVGTDTQYF.

The J gene is TRBJ2-5, the V gene TRBV29-1, with TRBD1 as a possible D gene (5 bases). V lost 0 bases and J lost 8, with 7 bases in between. This CDR3 has 11 residues. The germline CDR1 and CDR2 sequences are SQVTM and ANQGSEA. The CDR3 DNA is TGCAGCGTTGAAGAAAGGGGAACCCAGTACTTC. Its protein product is CSVEERGTQYF.

The chain employs TRBV29-1 and TRBJ2-7, with TRBD1 identical over 11 bases. Germline V gene sequence: CDR1 SQVTM, CDR2 ANQGSEA. The trim removed 3 bases at V and 3 bases at J, leaving 1 base unmatched. CDR3 length equals 13 residues. The CDR3 loop is CSVEGQGVYEQYF. DNA of the CDR3: TGCAGCGTTGAGGGACAGGGGGTCTACGAGCAGTACTTC.

V is TRBV14 and J is TRBJ2-1, with 12 bases fitting TRBD2. V was pared by 0 bases and J by 4 bases, with 4 bases of the junction left unmatched. CDR1 SGHDN and CDR2 FVKESK come from the germline V gene. This CDR3 spans 17 amino acids. The CDR3 nucleotides read TGTGCCAGCAGCCAAGAAAGGACTAGCGGGACTTACAATGAGCAGTTCTTC. Encoded protein: CASSQERTSGTYNEQFF.

The chain employs TRBV28 and TRBJ2-7, with 8 positions matching TRBD2. With 5 bases clipped from V and 0 bases from J, the junction kept 12 bases outside the gene matches. CDR1 MDHEN and CDR2 SYDVKM come from the germline V gene. The length of the CDR3 is 17 residues. CDR3 residues: CASSPMSTSGYSYEQYF. CDR3 bases: TGTGCCAGCAGTCCCATGAGCACTAGCGGATACTCCTACGAGCAGTACTTC.

The chain uses TRBV15 and TRBJ2-5; TRBD2 aligns across 8 bases. The CDR3 is made up of 14 amino acids. V was pared by 1 base and J by 2 bases, with 0 bases of the junction left unmatched. CDR1 LNHNV and CDR2 YYDKDF come from the germline V gene (reference sequence). The CDR3 sequence: CATSRAGGQETQYF. The CDR3 DNA is TGTGCCACCAGCAGAGCGGGAGGGCAAGAGACCCAGTACTTC. The full variable domain, with the rest looked up from reference TRBV15 and TRBJ2-5, is DAMVIQNPRYQVTQFGKPVTLSCSQTLNHNVMYWYQQKSSQAPKLLFHYYDKDFNNEADTPDNFQSRRPNTSFCFLDIRSPGLGDTAMYLCATSRAGGQETQYFGPGTRLLVL.

The V and J genes are TRBV7-9 and TRBJ2-1, with 12 positions matching TRBD1. After removal of 5 bases from V and 9 bases from J, the junction contained 8 bases not matched to a gene. The CDR3 consists of 15 residues. Germline V gene sequence: CDR1 SEHNR, CDR2 FQNEAQ (reference sequence). The CDR3 DNA reads TGTGCCAGCAGCCGGGGACAGGGGGCAGTCAGTGAGCAGTTCTTC. Translation: CASSRGQGAVSEQFF.

The J gene is TRBJ1-2, the V gene TRBV30, with TRBD1 matching over 8 bases. Germline loops: CDR1 GTSNPN, CDR2 SVGIG (reference sequence). Trimming took 3 bases from V and 2 from J; bases not matched to a gene: 5. This CDR3 region has 14 residues. The CDR3 reads CAWRMDRVNYGYTF. In nucleotides, the CDR3 is TGTGCCTGGAGGATGGACAGGGTAAACTATGGCTACACCTTC. Full variable domain (rest looked up from reference TRBV30 and TRBJ1-2): SQTIHQWPATLVQPVGSPLSLECTVEGTSNPNLYWYRQAAGRGLQLLFYSVGIGQISSEVPQNLSASRPQDRQFILSSKKLLLSDSGFYLCAWRMDRVNYGYTFGSGTRLTVV.

This clone was found a few times. V usage is TRBV7-9 and J usage is TRBJ1-1; 11 bases line up with TRBD1. The CDR3 is made up of 19 amino acids. Germline CDR1 is SEHNR and CDR2 is FQNEAQ (reference sequence). V was pared by 4 bases and J by 6 bases, with 19 bases of the junction left unmatched. DNA of the CDR3: TGTGCCAGCAGCTCCACCGGACAGGGGGCGCAAGGTGAAAACGCTGAAGCTTTCTTT. Amino acids: CASSSTGQGAQGENAEAFF.

The CDR3 spells CASSPDIYYGYTF. For the CDR3, the DNA is TGCGCCAGCAGCCCGGACATATACTATGGCTACACCTTC. The J gene is TRBJ1-2, the V gene TRBV5-1; possible D gene TRBD1, 5 bases. The CDR3 has 13 residues. The V end lost 4 bases, the J end lost 3 bases, and 10 bases lay between the germline ends. CDR1 SGHRS and CDR2 YFSETQ come from the germline V gene.

This chain links TRBV19 with TRBJ1-3; 8 bases line up with TRBD1. The CDR3 has 16 amino acids. The germline V gene encodes CDR1 LNHDA and CDR2 SQIVND (reference sequence). V trimming: 7 bases; J trimming: 4 bases; junction bases outside the gene matches: 12. This chain's CDR3 is CASTDGRQGTGNTIYF. CDR3 bases: TGTGCCAGTACCGACGGGCGACAGGGGACAGGAAACACCATATATTTT.